Reported below is one T cell receptor (beta chain). The clone's antigen remains unknown. No clone much larger than this one lies a single base away; base qualities are absent. These data originate in a study of STAT3 mutations in large granular lymphocyte leukemia (dated by TCRdb to the late 2010s). Regarding the study in general: About half of the T-LGLL patients who underwent longitudinal sequencing carried canonical activating STAT3 mutations. More than half of T-LGLL patients received one or more immunosuppressive therapy regimens, with hematologic response in over 35% of those treated. Patients with T-cell large granular lymphocyte leukemia underwent serial deep sequencing of TCRbeta CDR3 and STAT3 to reconstruct clonal hierarchy and dynamics. Roughly 18 representative T-LGLL cases were selected from an initial cohort of roughly 210 LGL patients for longitudinal TCRbeta and STAT3 sequencing. As controls within the study, a couple of patients with natural killer LGL leukemia were also sequenced longitudinally. Each patient was sequenced at an average of about 4 time points, ranging from 2 to 8 samplings.

The same DNA, extracted from blood mononuclear cells, served for both TCR sequencing and STAT3 sequencing. Broader findings and caveats from the paper: Because no samples were available when a clone first appeared, clonal expansion was inferred from samplings taken at other points. TCR clonotype switching after therapy was seen in about 35% of the 18 patients, with all newly emerging clones being STAT3 wild type. Since codominant clonotypes persisted in some patients, a small but highly pathogenic clone may have gone undetected. Linking therapy response to changes in TCR clonal burden was complicated by variable intervals between samplings and by differing treatment regimens. At least one immunodominant TCRbeta clonotype was identified in every T-LGLL patient, and multiple immunodominant subclonotypes were identified in about half of the T-LGLL patients. In several patients, dominant TCR clone burden exceeded STAT3 mutant burden, suggesting STAT3 mutation arose secondarily within a pre-expanded clone.

Taken from the germline V gene, the CDR1 and CDR2 loops are LGHNA and YSLEER. Including cysteine and phenylalanine, the CDR3 has 15 amino acids. Only the CDR3 portion is preserved as DNA: 45 bases, with reading frame beginning at the first base. A distance of 13 bases separates the germline ends of V and J, which lose 1 base and 6 bases respectively. TCRbeta libraries were sequenced on an Illumina MiSeq, averaging roughly 40,000 productive templates per sample. Using multiplex PCR amplification, the immunoSEQ assay generated the TCRbeta CDR3 libraries. The study's processing was this. Repertoire diversity was computed as previously defined, with values near 0 indicating extremely monoclonal samples. As stored in TCRdb, this immuneACCESS dataset retains in-frame rearrangements with V and J assigned. A fraction of the clones does not appear; measured against another copy, unresolved V genes explain less than half of the discrepancy, and the remainder lacks a known reason. That table furnishes V, J and clone size, whereas the DNA furnished D and trimming. The sample table holds tens of thousands of clones, of which around 88% were seen once. The ten most abundant clones make up more than 9.5% of the sample.

The sequence was collected from a man in his 60s with T-cell large granular lymphocyte leukemia. Some clones in this sample may be carry-over from other donors' samples. The age is the age at diagnosis. The sample comprised peripheral blood mononuclear cells. The receptor chain draws on TRBV4-3 and TRBJ2-1, with the D gene call left open. The CDR3 in this case is CASSQVRVRSNEQFF. The DNA is as follows: TGCGCCAGCAGCCAAGTTCGGGTTCGTAGCAATGAGCAGTTCTTC.